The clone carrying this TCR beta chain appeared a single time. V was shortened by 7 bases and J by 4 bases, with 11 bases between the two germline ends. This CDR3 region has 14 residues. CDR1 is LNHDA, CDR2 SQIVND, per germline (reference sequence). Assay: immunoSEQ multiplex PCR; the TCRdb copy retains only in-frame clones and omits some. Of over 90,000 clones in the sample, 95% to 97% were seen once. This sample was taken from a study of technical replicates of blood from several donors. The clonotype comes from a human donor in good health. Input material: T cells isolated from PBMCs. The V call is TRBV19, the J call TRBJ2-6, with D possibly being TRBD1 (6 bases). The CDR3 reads CASNRAAGANVLTF. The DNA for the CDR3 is TGTGCCAGTAACAGGGCTGCCGGGGCCAACGTCCTGACTTTC.